The rows below give T cell receptor beta chains drawn from one sample of a study of T cell changes during pregnancy in multiple sclerosis. Sequenced by immunoSEQ multiplex PCR; TCRdb stores in-frame clones only, minus some. In the table there are 80,000 to 130,000 clones, 90% to 95% of which are singletons. This sample comprised peripheral blood, obtained in the second trimester of pregnancy. The receptors originated from a female donor with multiple sclerosis, enrolled in a pregnancy study. Both conserved end residues are part of each CDR3. The D gene is left open where the match is weak. Clone size is shown for a subset of rows, as once, few, many or a class of expanded clone.

TRBD1	once	TRBV27	TRBJ1-1	15	TGTGCCAGCAGCGGGGACAGCCCGGCAAACACTGAAGCTTTCTTT	CASSGDSPANTEAFF
-	-	TRBV2	TRBJ1-2	13	TGTGCCAGCCGCGGGAGTGTCCTGCCTGGCTACACCTTC	CASRGSVLPGYTF
TRBD2	-	TRBV30	TRBJ2-7	15	TGTGCCTGGAGTCGACTGACTAGCGGGATAGGGGAGCAGTACTTC	CAWSRLTSGIGEQYF
-	-	TRBV4-1	TRBJ1-2	16	TGCGCCAGCAGCCAAGGTCCTCTAACAGGCATAGATGGCTACACCTTC	CASSQGPLTGIDGYTF
-	-	TRBV27	TRBJ2-1	14	TGTGCCAGCAGCGGCGCTCGACACCATGATGAGCAGTTCTTC	CASSGARHHDEQFF
TRBD2	-	TRBV6-1	TRBJ2-3	17	TGTGCCAGCAGTGAGAGGGCGGGAGGGAGGCCCACAGATACGCAGTATTTT	CASSERAGGRPTDTQYF
TRBD2	-	TRBV7-6	TRBJ2-7	16	TGTGCCAGCAGTCCAGGGACTAGCGGGGGGACCTACGAGCAGTACTTC	CASSPGTSGGTYEQYF
TRBD1	once	TRBV12-5	TRBJ1-2	14	TGTGCTAGTGGTCGAGGACAGGGGGCGCGGGGCTACACCTTC	CASGRGQGARGYTF
-	-	TRBV7-6	TRBJ2-7	13	TGTGCCAGCAGCCCCTTGGGGGGCTACGAGCAGTACTTC	CASSPLGGYEQYF
TRBD1	-	TRBV5-1	TRBJ2-7	15	TGCGCCAGCAGCTTGTCTGGGACAGACTCCTACGAGCAGTACTTC	CASSLSGTDSYEQYF
TRBD1	-	TRBV10-3	TRBJ2-7	16	TGTGCCATCAGTGGTAGGGGACAGGGGGCCCACTACGAGCAGTACTTC	CAISGRGQGAHYEQYF